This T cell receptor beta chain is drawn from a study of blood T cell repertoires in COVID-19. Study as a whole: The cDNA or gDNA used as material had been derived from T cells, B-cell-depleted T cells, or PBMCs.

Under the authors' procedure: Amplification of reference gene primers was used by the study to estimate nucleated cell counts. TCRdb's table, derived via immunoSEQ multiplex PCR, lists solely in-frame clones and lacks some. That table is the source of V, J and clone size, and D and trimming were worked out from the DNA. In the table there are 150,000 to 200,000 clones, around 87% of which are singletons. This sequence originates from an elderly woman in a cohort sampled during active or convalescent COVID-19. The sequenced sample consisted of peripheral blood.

The CDR3, as DNA: TGTGCCAGTAGTATGATGGGGGGGGATCAGCCCCAGCATTTT. This encodes CASSMMGGDQPQHF. The chain uses TRBV19 and TRBJ1-5; weak D call: TRBD1 (5 bases). Trimming cost V 3 bases and J 5 bases, with 11 bases left between them. This CDR3 is built from 14 residues. Germline loops: CDR1 LNHDA, CDR2 SQIVND (reference sequence).